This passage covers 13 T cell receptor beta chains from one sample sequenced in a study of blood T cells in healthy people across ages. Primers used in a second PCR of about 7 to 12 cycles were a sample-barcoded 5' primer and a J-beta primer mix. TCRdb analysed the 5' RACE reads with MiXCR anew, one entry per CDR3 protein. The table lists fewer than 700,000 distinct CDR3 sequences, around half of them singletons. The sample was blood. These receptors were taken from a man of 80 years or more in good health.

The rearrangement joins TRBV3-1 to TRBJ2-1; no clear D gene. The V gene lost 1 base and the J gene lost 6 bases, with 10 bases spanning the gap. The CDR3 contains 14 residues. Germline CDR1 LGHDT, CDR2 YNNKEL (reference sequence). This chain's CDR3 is CASSQGRSANEQFF. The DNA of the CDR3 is TGTGCCAGCAGCCAAGGGCGGAGCGCCAATGAGCAGTTCTTC.

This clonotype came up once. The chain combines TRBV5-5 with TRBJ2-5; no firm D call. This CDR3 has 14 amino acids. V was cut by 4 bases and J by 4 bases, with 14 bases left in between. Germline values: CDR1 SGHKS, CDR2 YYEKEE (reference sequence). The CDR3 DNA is TGTGCCAGCAGCGTGGTTATAGCAGGAGAGACCCAGTACTTC. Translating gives CASSVVIAGETQYF.

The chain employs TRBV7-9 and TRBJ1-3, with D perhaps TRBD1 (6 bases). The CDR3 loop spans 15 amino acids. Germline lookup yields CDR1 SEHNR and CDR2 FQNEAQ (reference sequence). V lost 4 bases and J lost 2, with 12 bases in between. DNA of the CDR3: TGTGCCAGCAGCTCCACAGGGCGCGCTGGAAACACCATATATTTT. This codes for CASSSTGRAGNTIYF.

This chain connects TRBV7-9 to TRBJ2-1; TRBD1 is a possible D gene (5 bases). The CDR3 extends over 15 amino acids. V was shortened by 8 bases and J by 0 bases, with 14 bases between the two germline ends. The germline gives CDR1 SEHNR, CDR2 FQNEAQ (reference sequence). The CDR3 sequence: CASSLDSYSYNEQFF. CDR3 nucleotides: TGTGCCAGCTCTTTAGACAGCTACTCCTACAATGAGCAGTTCTTC.

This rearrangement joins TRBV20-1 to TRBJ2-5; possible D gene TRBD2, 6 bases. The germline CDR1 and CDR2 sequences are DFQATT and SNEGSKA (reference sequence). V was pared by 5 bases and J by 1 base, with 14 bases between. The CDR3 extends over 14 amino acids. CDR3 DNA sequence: TGCAGTGCTCGGCCTCCGCGGGGCCAAGAGACCCAGTACTTC. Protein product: CSARPPRGQETQYF.

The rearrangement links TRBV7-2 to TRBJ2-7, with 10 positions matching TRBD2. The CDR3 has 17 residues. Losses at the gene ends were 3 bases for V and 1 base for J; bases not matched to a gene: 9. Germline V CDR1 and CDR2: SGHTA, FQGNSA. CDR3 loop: CASSFPGTSEGSYEQYF. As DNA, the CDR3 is TGTGCCAGCAGCTTCCCTGGGACTAGCGAAGGATCCTACGAGCAGTACTTC.

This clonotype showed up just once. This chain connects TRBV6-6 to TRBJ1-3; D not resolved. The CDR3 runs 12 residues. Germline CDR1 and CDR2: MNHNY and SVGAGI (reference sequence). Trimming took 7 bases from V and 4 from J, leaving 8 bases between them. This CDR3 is CASTRVGNTIYF. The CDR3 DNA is TGTGCCAGCACCCGGGTCGGAAACACCATATATTTT.

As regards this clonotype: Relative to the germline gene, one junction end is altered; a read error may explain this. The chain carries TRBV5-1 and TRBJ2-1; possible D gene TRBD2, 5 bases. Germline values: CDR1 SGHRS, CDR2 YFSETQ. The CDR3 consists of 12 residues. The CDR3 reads CASSVDYNERFF. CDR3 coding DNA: TGCGCCAGCAGCGTAGACTACAATGAGCGGTTCTTC.

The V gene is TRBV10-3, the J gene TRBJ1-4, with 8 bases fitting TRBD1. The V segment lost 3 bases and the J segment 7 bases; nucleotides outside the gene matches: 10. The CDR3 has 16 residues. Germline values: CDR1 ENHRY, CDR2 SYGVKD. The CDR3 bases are TGTGCCATCAGTGATGGCGGGACAGGAGTGACTGAAAAACTGTTTTTT. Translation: CAISDGGTGVTEKLFF.

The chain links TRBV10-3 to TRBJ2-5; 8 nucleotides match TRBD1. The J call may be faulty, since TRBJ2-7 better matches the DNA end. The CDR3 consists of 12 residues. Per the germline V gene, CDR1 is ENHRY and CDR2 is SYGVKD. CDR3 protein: CAISTDRDEQYF. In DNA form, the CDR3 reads TGTGCCATCAGTACGGACAGGGACGAGCAGTACTTC.

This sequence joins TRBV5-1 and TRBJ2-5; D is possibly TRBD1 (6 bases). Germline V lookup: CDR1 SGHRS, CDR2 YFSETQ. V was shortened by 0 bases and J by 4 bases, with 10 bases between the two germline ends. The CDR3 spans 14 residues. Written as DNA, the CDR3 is TGCGCCAGCAGCTTGGGGACAGATGGAGAGACCCAGTACTTC. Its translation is CASSLGTDGETQYF.

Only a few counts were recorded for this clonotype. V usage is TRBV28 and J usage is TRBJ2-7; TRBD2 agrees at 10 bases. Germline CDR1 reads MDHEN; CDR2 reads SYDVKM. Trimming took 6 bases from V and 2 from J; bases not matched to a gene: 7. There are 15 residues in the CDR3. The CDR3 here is CASSHRTSGPYEQYF. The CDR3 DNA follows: TGTGCCAGCAGCCATCGGACTAGCGGTCCCTACGAGCAGTACTTC.

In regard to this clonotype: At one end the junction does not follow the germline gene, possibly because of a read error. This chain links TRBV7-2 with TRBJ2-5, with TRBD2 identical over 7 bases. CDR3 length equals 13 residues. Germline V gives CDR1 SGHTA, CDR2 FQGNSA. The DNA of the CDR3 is TGTGCCAGCAGCGCGGGACTACAAGAGACCCAGAACTTC. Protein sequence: CASSAGLQETQNF.